The sequence of this TCR beta chain was determined in a study of a mutant IDH1 vaccine in newly diagnosed glioma. Study at large: Vaccination began 4-6 weeks post radiotherapy alone, or with temozolomide cycles. Receipt of radiotherapy, temozolomide, or both preceded the study, and most received both. Whole-study findings and limits: Across multiple MHC alleles, 93.3% of patients had vaccine-induced responses.

This table comes from immunoSEQ multiplex PCR, and its TCRdb copy is limited to in-frame clones, with some not included. The table lists fewer than 65,000 clones, 80% of them singletons, with about 6% in the top ten. The V end was cut by 5 bases, the J end by 0 bases, with 11 bases between. Germline values: CDR1 SGHDT, CDR2 YYEEEE. There are 15 residues in the CDR3. Time point specified: week 11, during vaccination. What each vaccine dose contained was 300 ug of mutant IDH1 20-mer peptide, accompanied by topical imiquimod. Donors had new WHO grade 3 or 4 IDH1-mutant, ATRX-lost astrocytomas. Worth noting for this clone: Its matching antigen is unknown.

The chain recombines TRBV5-6 with TRBJ1-4; D ambiguous. This TCR came from a man aged 45 to 65 with glioma. The input for sequencing was PBMCs, taken from a glioma patient whose treatment included an IDH1 peptide vaccine. In DNA form, the CDR3 reads TGTGCCAGCAGACAAAGCTTTGCAACTAATGAAAAACTGTTTTTT. Its protein product is CASRQSFATNEKLFF.